A single sample is the source of the 32 T cell receptor beta chains below, sequenced in a study of blood T cell repertoires in COVID-19. Assay: immunoSEQ multiplex PCR; the TCRdb copy retains only in-frame clones and omits some. Among about 430,000 clones listed, roughly 90% were seen once. The source material was PBMCs or T cells enriched from blood (not recorded which). All receptors derive from a woman aged 25-40 years with acute COVID-19.

The chain has TRBV7-9 and TRBJ1-1; D unclear. The CDR3 extends over 12 amino acids. CDR1 is SEHNR and CDR2 is FQNEAQ in the germline V gene (reference sequence). Trimming took off 2 bases at V and 7 bases at J, with 8 bases between the two ends. The CDR3 reads CASSLKADEAFF. The CDR3, as DNA: TGTGCCAGCAGCTTAAAGGCGGATGAAGCTTTCTTT.

This chain uses TRBV9 with TRBJ1-2; D ambiguous. From germline, CDR1 is SGDLS and CDR2 YYNGEE. V was shortened by 5 bases and J by 6 bases, with 11 bases between the two germline ends. The CDR3 sequence is 12 residues long. The CDR3 nucleotides read TGTGCCAGCAGAGGTGGGCAGAATGGCTACACCTTC. Residues: CASRGGQNGYTF.

The DNA of the CDR3 is TGTGCCAGCGCGCGGGCTAATGAAAAACTGTTTTTT. Residues: CASARANEKLFF. The chain combines TRBV2 with TRBJ1-4; D is ambiguous. Germline CDR1 is SNHLY and CDR2 is FYNNEI. Between the trimmed V and J ends, which lost 8 bases and 3 bases, there was a span of 7 bases. This CDR3 region has 12 residues.

J is TRBJ1-2 and V is TRBV11-2; the match to TRBD1 covers 10 bases. The trim removed 4 bases at V and 4 bases at J, leaving 9 bases unmatched. In germline, CDR1 is SGHAT, CDR2 FQNNGV. The CDR3 contains 16 residues. The CDR3 sequence is CASSSSDRGPVYGYTF. As DNA, the CDR3 is TGTGCCAGCAGCTCCTCTGACAGGGGGCCGGTCTATGGCTACACCTTC.

This chain links TRBV5-8 with TRBJ2-4; 7 nucleotides line up with TRBD1. J gave up 3 bases and V 4 bases, and 1 base lay outside the gene matches. The CDR3 contains 13 residues. Germline-derived CDR1 and CDR2 are SGHTS and YDEGEE. CDR3 coding DNA: TGTGCCAGCAGCCGGGACAGCAAAAACATTCAGTACTTC. Residues: CASSRDSKNIQYF.

The chain couples TRBV9 to TRBJ2-1; D might be TRBD2 (5 bases). Germline V gives CDR1 SGDLS, CDR2 YYNGEE. CDR3 length equals 13 residues. V lost 3 bases and J lost 5, with 9 bases in between. For the CDR3, the DNA is TGTGCCAGCAGCGGTACCGGGGACAATGAGCAGTTCTTC. Residues: CASSGTGDNEQFF.

The gene calls are TRBV15 and TRBJ1-1; 7 bases map to TRBD1. This CDR3 comprises 14 residues. After removal of 0 bases from V and 6 bases from J, the junction contained 4 bases not matched to a gene. From germline, CDR1 is LNHNV and CDR2 YYDKDF (reference sequence). The CDR3 region has the DNA TGTGCCACCAGCAGAGATCCGGGGACAGCTGAAGCTTTCTTT. Amino acid sequence: CATSRDPGTAEAFF.

The V and J genes are TRBV6-6 and TRBJ2-7, with a weak D call TRBD2 (6 bases). Germline CDR1 and CDR2: MNHNY and SVGAGI (reference sequence). The CDR3 runs to 15 residues. V shed 6 bases and J shed 2 bases, with 17 bases lying between them. CDR3 sequence: CASSLGGTPPYEQYF. The CDR3 region has the DNA TGTGCCAGCAGCCTCGGCGGGACGCCACCCTACGAGCAGTACTTC.

This chain uses TRBV5-6 with TRBJ2-7; TRBD1 is a possible D gene (6 bases). Trimming took 1 base from V and 3 from J, leaving 11 bases between them. CDR1 is SGHDT, CDR2 YYEEEE, per germline. The CDR3 sequence is 14 residues long. CDR3: CASSLITGNYEQYF. In nucleotides, the CDR3 is TGTGCCAGCAGCTTGATAACAGGGAACTACGAGCAGTACTTC. Based on the CDR3 plus reference TRBV5-6 and TRBJ2-7, the full variable domain is DAGVTQSPTHLIKTRGQQVTLRCSPKSGHDTVSWYQQALGQGPQFIFQYYEEEERQRGNFPDRFSGHQFPNYSSELNVNALLLGDSALYLCASSLITGNYEQYFGPGTRLTVT.

J is TRBJ2-7 and V is TRBV19, with D tentatively TRBD2 (6 bases). Germline V gene sequence: CDR1 LNHDA, CDR2 SQIVND (reference sequence). The CDR3 consists of 12 residues. Trimming took 9 bases from V and 0 from J, leaving 9 bases between them. The CDR3 coding sequence is TGTGCCAGCCGCGGGGCCTCCTACGAGCAGTACTTC. Amino acids: CASRGASYEQYF.

The chain joins TRBV4-1 to TRBJ1-2; 8 positions match TRBD1. The V gene end was trimmed by 6 bases and the J gene end by 6 bases; junction bases not matched to a gene: 9. The CDR3 loop spans 14 amino acids. Germline-derived CDR1 and CDR2 are MGHRA and YSYEKL. As DNA, the CDR3 is TGCGCCAGCAGAGGGCGGACAGGGTCGGATGGCTACACCTTC. This gives the protein CASRGRTGSDGYTF.

This chain uses TRBV7-9 with TRBJ2-5; 9 nucleotides agree with TRBD1. CDR1 is SEHNR and CDR2 is FQNEAQ in the germline V gene (reference sequence). Germline trimming cut 6 bases from V and 4 bases from J; bases unmatched to any gene: 6. There are 14 residues in the CDR3. Written as DNA, the CDR3 is TGTGCCAGCAGTCGCACGGACAGGGGAGAGACCCAGTACTTC. It encodes CASSRTDRGETQYF.

This clone appeared a single time. The rearrangement links TRBV28 to TRBJ1-3; 8 bases are a match to TRBD1. V lost 3 bases and J lost 3; bases outside the gene matches: 10. The CDR3 sequence is 17 residues long. The germline gives CDR1 MDHEN, CDR2 SYDVKM. The CDR3 nucleotides are TGTGCCAGCAGTTTTGGCGAACAGGGGGAGTTTGGAAACACCATATATTTT. This translates into CASSFGEQGEFGNTIYF.

The J gene is TRBJ1-6, the V gene TRBV5-1; 9 bases fit TRBD1. Germline V gene lookup returns CDR1 SGHRS and CDR2 YFSETQ. The trim removed 0 bases at V and 9 bases at J, leaving 7 bases unmatched. The CDR3 sequence is 16 residues long. In DNA, the CDR3 is TGCGCCAGCAGCTTGGTAACCGGGACAGGGATTTCACCCCTCCACTTT. Its protein is CASSLVTGTGISPLHF.

The chain employs TRBV7-8 and TRBJ2-1; weak D call: TRBD2 (5 bases). V lost 3 bases and J 7 bases, leaving 25 bases between the germline ends. The CDR3 is 18 amino acids. Germline-derived CDR1 and CDR2 are SGHVS and FQNEAQ. CDR3 loop: CASSFAPPGVLPLNEQFF. The DNA of the CDR3 is TGTGCCAGCAGCTTTGCCCCCCCCGGGGTACTTCCCCTTAATGAGCAGTTCTTC.

The rearrangement joins TRBV18 to TRBJ1-2; TRBD1 agrees at 8 bases. The CDR3 contains 16 residues. In germline, CDR1 is KGHSH, CDR2 LQKENI. The V gene end was trimmed by 0 bases and the J gene end by 4 bases; junction bases not matched to a gene: 7. In DNA form, the CDR3 reads TGTGCCAGCTCACCACCGAGACAGGGGCTTAGCTATGGCTACACCTTC. It encodes CASSPPRQGLSYGYTF.

The V gene is TRBV10-2, the J gene TRBJ1-1; D remains unclear. Germline V lookup: CDR1 WSHSY, CDR2 SAAADI. CDR3 length: 14 amino acids. Between the trimmed V and J ends, which lost 6 bases and 2 bases, there was a span of 13 bases. The CDR3 sequence: CASRNGDGNTEAFF. The DNA for the CDR3 is TGCGCCAGCAGGAACGGAGACGGCAACACTGAAGCTTTCTTT.

The genes are TRBV2 and TRBJ1-5; D uncertain. Looked up from germline, CDR1 is SNHLY and CDR2 is FYNNEI. This CDR3 comprises 15 residues. V was clipped by 5 bases and J by 2 bases, with 13 bases between them. In nucleotides, the CDR3 is TGTGCCAGCAGTTATACAAGGGAGGGCAATCAGCCCCAGCATTTT. Amino acid sequence: CASSYTREGNQPQHF.

The genes are TRBV4-2 and TRBJ1-1, with 7 bases lining up with TRBD1. The germline CDR1 and CDR2 sequences are LGHNA and YNFKEQ. CDR3 length: 17 residues. Trimming took 0 bases from V and 2 from J; bases not matched to a gene: 9. CDR3 residues: CASSQDAAGGLNTEAFF. Written as DNA, the CDR3 is TGTGCCAGCAGCCAAGATGCCGCAGGGGGACTTAACACTGAAGCTTTCTTT.

This chain uses TRBV24-1 with TRBJ2-3; D perhaps matches TRBD1 (6 bases). The CDR3 runs to 17 residues. The germline CDR1 and CDR2 sequences are KGHDR and SFDVKD. Trimming shortened V by 2 bases and J by 3 bases, and 17 bases separated the two germline ends. The CDR3 bases are TGTGCCACCAGTGATTGGGCCAAGACAGGCTCGACAGATACGCAGTATTTT. Protein product: CATSDWAKTGSTDTQYF.

The chain couples TRBV2 to TRBJ1-2; no definite D call. The CDR3 has 13 residues. Trimming took off 5 bases at V and 4 bases at J, with 11 bases between the two ends. Germline CDR1 is SNHLY and CDR2 is FYNNEI. CDR3 in DNA: TGTGCCAGCAGTCCTACTTCCGTCTATGGCTACACCTTC. Translated: CASSPTSVYGYTF.

The gene calls are TRBV5-4 and TRBJ1-2; perhaps TRBD1 as D (5 bases). The CDR3 contains 14 residues. V lost 2 bases to trimming and J lost 0 bases, with 8 bases between them. Germline assignment: CDR1 SGHNT and CDR2 YYREEE (reference sequence). CDR3 coding DNA: TGTGCCAGCAGCTTCGACAGAGCTAACTATGGCTACACCTTC. As protein: CASSFDRANYGYTF.

J is TRBJ2-7 and V is TRBV18; a possible D gene is TRBD1 (6 bases). V lost 4 bases and J 0 bases, leaving 13 bases between the germline ends. The CDR3 is 15 residues long. The germline V gene has CDR1 KGHSH and CDR2 LQKENI. CDR3 region: CASSQAQGSSYEQYF. CDR3 nucleotide sequence: TGTGCCAGCTCACAGGCTCAGGGGTCCTCCTACGAGCAGTACTTC.

V and J are TRBV7-9 and TRBJ2-3; D ambiguous. Germline V gives CDR1 SEHNR, CDR2 FQNEAQ (reference sequence). Trimming took off 5 bases at V and 0 bases at J, with 12 bases between the two ends. The CDR3 is made up of 15 amino acids. The CDR3 DNA follows: TGTGCCAGCAGCGAGAGATCAGGTAGCACAGATACGCAGTATTTT. This sequence encodes CASSERSGSTDTQYF. The full variable domain, in which reference TRBV7-9 and TRBJ2-3 provide the parts outside the CDR3, is DTGVSQNPRHKITKRGQNVTFRCDPISEHNRLYWYRQTLGQGPEFLTYFQNEAQLEKSRLLSDRFSAERPKGSFSTLEIQRTEQGDSAMYLCASSERSGSTDTQYFGPGTRLTVL.

The CDR3 reads CASSLDFGDQPQHF. In nucleotides, the CDR3 is TGTGCCAGCAGCTTAGATTTTGGAGATCAGCCCCAGCATTTT. V gene TRBV7-2 combines with J gene TRBJ1-5, with D unresolved. This CDR3 contains 14 residues. In germline, CDR1 is SGHTA, CDR2 FQGNSA. With 1 base removed from V and 5 bases from J, the gap between germline ends came to 9 bases.

The table lists this clone with a few counts. The chain links TRBV7-8 to TRBJ1-6, with D maybe TRBD1 (6 bases). V was cut by 5 bases and J by 0 bases, with 8 bases left in between. CDR3 length: 15 residues. Germline V gene lookup returns CDR1 SGHVS and CDR2 FQNEAQ. DNA of the CDR3: TGTGCCAGCAGCGACAGGAGCTCCTATAATTCACCCCTCCACTTT. Its translation is CASSDRSSYNSPLHF.

This clone has more than one count but fewer than ten. The rearrangement joins TRBV6-1 to TRBJ2-7; weak D call: TRBD1 (6 bases). Trimming left V 3 bases short and J 4 bases short, with 16 bases between. The CDR3 contains 15 residues. Germline CDR1 reads MNHNS; CDR2 reads SASEGT. CDR3 nucleotides: TGTGCCAGCAGTGAGGAGGACAGCTCCAGTTACGAGCAGTACTTC. Protein sequence: CASSEEDSSSYEQYF.

V gene TRBV10-2 combines with J gene TRBJ2-7; weak D call: TRBD1 (5 bases). Trimming left V 3 bases short and J 1 base short, with 10 bases between. Per the germline V gene, CDR1 is WSHSY and CDR2 is SAAADI. The CDR3 has 14 amino acids. CDR3: CASSDYGHSYEQYF. In nucleotides, the CDR3 is TGCGCCAGCAGTGATTACGGACATTCCTACGAGCAGTACTTC.

This clone was seen more than once but under ten times. The chain is built from TRBV5-1 and TRBJ2-7; D is uncertain. V was cut by 0 bases and J by 6 bases, with 16 bases left in between. CDR3 length equals 15 residues. CDR1 and CDR2 (germline): SGHRS, YFSETQ. The CDR3 DNA sequence: TGCGCCAGCAGCTTGGCCGATAGAACCGTCGGCGAGCAGTACTTC. Translated, it gives CASSLADRTVGEQYF.

The rearrangement links TRBV2 to TRBJ2-1, with TRBD2 identical over 9 bases. Germline assignment: CDR1 SNHLY and CDR2 FYNNEI. There are 17 residues in the CDR3. The trim removed 7 bases at V and 2 bases at J, leaving 12 bases unmatched. CDR3 in DNA: TGTGCCAGCAATCAGCACGGCGGGGGGGCAACCTACAATGAGCAGTTCTTC. This sequence encodes CASNQHGGGATYNEQFF.

The chain recombines TRBV7-9 with TRBJ1-1, with D tentatively TRBD1 (5 bases). V was clipped by 2 bases and J by 5 bases, with 12 bases between them. The CDR3 length is 14 residues. The germline gives CDR1 SEHNR, CDR2 FQNEAQ (reference sequence). Here the CDR3 reads CASSLPGRGTEAFF. As DNA, the CDR3 is TGTGCCAGCAGCTTACCAGGGAGGGGTACTGAAGCTTTCTTT.

This clone came up once. The rearrangement joins TRBV27 to TRBJ2-7, with D possibly being TRBD2 (7 bases). This CDR3 spans 12 amino acids. Germline V CDR1 and CDR2: MNHEY, SMNVEV (reference sequence). Trimming shortened V by 6 bases and J by 9 bases, and 15 bases separated the two germline ends. CDR3: CASRVKGGAQYF. As DNA, the CDR3 is TGTGCCAGCAGGGTGAAGGGGGGGGCGCAGTACTTC.